This TCR beta chain was found in a study of a mutant IDH1 vaccine in newly diagnosed glioma (dated by TCRdb to about 2021). For context, the study as a whole: Of the approximately 33 patients who were treated, about 62% were male and roughly 40% were female, and the mean age was approximately 40 years. Before enrollment, patients had received standard therapy of radiotherapy alone, temozolomide alone, or radiochemotherapy with temozolomide; most received the combination. Peripheral blood samples were drawn at six visits, namely V03 (baseline), V05, V07, V10, V12 and V13. For exploratory analyses, about 25 treated patients had longitudinal TCRB deep sequencing done wherever samples were available. Results and caveats for the whole study, not just this receptor: Immune responses induced by the vaccine were seen in around 93% of patients across multiple MHC alleles. According to the authors, sample limitations meant that analyses of patient blood samples could not be reproduced. Availability determined which PBMC samples were chosen for TCRB deep sequencing. No apparent relationship was observed between pseudoprogression and alterations in the top peripheral T cell clonotypes detected by TCRB sequencing.

The time point label, as the study defines it: baseline, week 1 (first vaccination visit). Explained via the paper, the treatment or condition label denotes: pre-vaccination baseline after standard-of-care therapy. The donors had newly diagnosed IDH1-mutant astrocytomas of WHO grade 3 or 4 that showed loss of nuclear ATRX. The samples were drawn from NOA16, a multicentre, single-arm, open-label phase I trial in Germany that tested a mutant IDH1 peptide vaccine in humans for the first time. For immunogenicity testing, the blood drawn at visit V03 was used as the baseline sample. Genomic DNA for TCRB sequencing was extracted from EDTA blood using the DNeasy Blood and Tissue Kit. The library relied on the immunoSEQ multiplex PCR assay. The hsTCRB Kit was used according to the manufacturer's protocol to amplify rearranged TCR beta chain sequences. Sequencing of TCRB libraries was carried out on an Illumina MiSeq. The authors processed their data as follows. The proprietary platform of the kit vendor was used for demultiplexing, trimming and gene mapping. TCRdb limited this immuneACCESS table to in-frame rearrangements with V and J called. A share of clones is missing; checked studies link under half to unresolved V genes, and the rest is unexplained. That table gives V, J and clone size, and the DNA gave D and trimming. This sample is represented by fewer than 85,000 clones; 65% to 90% of them were singletons. The leading ten clones occupy about 3% of the sample.

For this clone: Its antigen remains unidentified. Within one base of it there is no much larger clone, and no base qualities were kept.

The receptor's source is a man aged 30 to 45 with glioma. The sequences come from PBMCs, collected from a glioma patient treated with radiotherapy, temozolomide or both.

The nucleotide sequence is TGTGCCAGCAGAAAGGGGTCCTACGAGCAGTACTTC. This encodes CASRKGSYEQYF. Rearrangement joined TRBV2 to TRBJ2-7; TRBD1 might be the D gene, on 5 matching bases. V loses 6 bases of germline sequence and J loses 1 base, and the interval between the two ends is 7 bases. As encoded in the germline V gene, CDR1 is SNHLY while CDR2 is FYNNEI. CDR3 length: 12 amino acids, cysteine to phenylalanine. This entry keeps only the CDR3 DNA: 36 bases, framed from base 1. Outside the CDR3, residues come from the reference TRBV2 and TRBJ2-7 proteins, so the full variable domain is: EPEVTQTPSHQVTQMGQEVILRCVPISNHLYFYWYRQILGQKVEFLVSFYNNEISEKSEIFDDQFSVERPDGSNFTLKIRSTKLEDSAMYFCASRKGSYEQYFGPGTRLTVT.